Sequencing of this T cell receptor beta chain was carried out in a study of pediatric ulcerative colitis. Study summary: Disease was pancolitis in about 7 and left-sided in two, histology-confirmed. Study-level results: Blood samples from two patients yielded substantially fewer templates and were excluded from blood-rectal overlap analysis. In rectum, acute severe colitis had expanded clones and less diversity.

With respect to this clone: No antigen is known for it.

The rectum was sampled with one to two pinch biopsies at colonoscopy. Sequenced by immunoSEQ multiplex PCR; TCRdb stores in-frame clones only, minus some. The table records roughly 18,000 clones, under 75% of them present only once. The CDR3 totals 15 residues. Trimming at V came to 0 bases and at J to 6 bases, leaving 4 bases not matched to a gene. Per germline, CDR1 SGDLS and CDR2 YYNGEE. The chain recombines TRBV9 with TRBJ2-1, with 9 bases identical to TRBD2. Sequencing used gut tissue. This TCR was recovered from a boy aged 5-17 years with moderate ulcerative colitis. CDR3 protein: CASSVVGTSLNEQFF. In DNA, the CDR3 is TGTGCCAGCAGCGTAGTGGGGACTAGCCTCAATGAGCAGTTCTTC.